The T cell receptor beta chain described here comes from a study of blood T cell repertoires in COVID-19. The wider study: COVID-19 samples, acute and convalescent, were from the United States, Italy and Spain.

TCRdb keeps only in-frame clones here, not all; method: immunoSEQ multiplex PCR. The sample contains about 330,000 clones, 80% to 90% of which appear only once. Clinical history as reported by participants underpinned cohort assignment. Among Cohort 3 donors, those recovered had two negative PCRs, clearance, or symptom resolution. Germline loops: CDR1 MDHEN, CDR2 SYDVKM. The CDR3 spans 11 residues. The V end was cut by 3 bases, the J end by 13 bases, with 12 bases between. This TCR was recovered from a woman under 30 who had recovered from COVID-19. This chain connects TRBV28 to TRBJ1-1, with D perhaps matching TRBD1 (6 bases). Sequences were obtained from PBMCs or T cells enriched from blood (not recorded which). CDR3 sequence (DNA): TGTGCCAGCAGTTTCCAGCAGGGGTTTTTCTTT. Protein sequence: CASSFQQGFFF.